The clone carrying this T cell receptor beta chain has a handful of counts. What it binds is unknown. This entry belongs to a study of T cells in Graves' hyperthyroidism and ophthalmopathy. The study, taken as a whole, reports: In blood, most of the thyroid clonotypes expanded above 0.001 were also present.

The TCR beta CDR3 regions underwent amplification using RNA transcripts as the source. HTBI primers were the set used in a first-round RT-PCR of the TCR CDR3. TCRdb itself ran the multiplex PCR reads through MiXCR, one entry per CDR3 protein. The sample contains more than 350,000 distinct CDR3 sequences, 14% to 15% of which appear only once. Trimming shortened V by 6 bases and J by 3 bases, and 9 bases separated the two germline ends. The CDR3 contains 12 residues. The source of the PBMCs was 9.5 to 10 ml of fresh peripheral blood. Sequenced material: blood. The chain links TRBV12-3 or TRBV12-4 to TRBJ2-7; D not certain. This sequence originates from a woman aged 30 to 39 with Graves' hyperthyroidism. The CDR3 DNA reads TGTGCCAGCAGCTGGGCTCTCTACGAGCAGTACTTC. Translated: CASSWALYEQYF.